The 27 T cell receptor beta chains in this list originate from one sample, sequenced in a study of human T cells and chemical hapten exposure. The sample's time point: patch test 1, 2 weeks after DPC sensitization. Treatment in this sample: therapeutic diphenylcyclopropenone sensitization with weekly scalp DPC. TCRdb itself ran the RACE reads through MiXCR, one entry per CDR3 protein. Of around 380,000 distinct CDR3 sequences in the sample, approximately 5.1% are singletons; the top ten hold 2% to 2.5%. Sequenced material: whole blood, taken in connection with sensitization to the hapten diphenylcyclopropenone (DPC). Receptors were obtained from a woman aged 50 to 60 with alopecia areata. Some clones in this sample may be carry-over from other donors' samples.

This clonotype was observed a few times. CDR3 residues: CASSLVEGTNYGYTF. The CDR3 region has the DNA TGTGCCAGCAGCTTAGTGGAGGGGACTAACTATGGCTACACCTTC. This rearrangement joins TRBV6-5 to TRBJ1-2, with a possible D match to TRBD1 (5 bases). The length of the CDR3 is 15 residues. Germline CDR1 reads MNHEY; CDR2 reads SVGAGI. V dropped 6 bases and J dropped 0 bases, with 14 bases sitting between them.

This clonotype was recorded at least ten times. The rearrangement links TRBV10-1 to TRBJ2-1; 9 bases are a match to TRBD1. This CDR3 is 16 amino acids long. Germline V gives CDR1 WNHNN, CDR2 SYGVQD (reference sequence). With V trimmed by 4 bases and J by 8 bases, 12 bases remained unmatched. The CDR3 DNA reads TGCGCCAGCAGTGGGTCCCGGGACAGGGTCTTGTATGAGCAGTTCTTC. Encoded protein: CASSGSRDRVLYEQFF.

This clonotype was counted ten times or more. The V and J genes are TRBV5-6 and TRBJ2-4, with D maybe TRBD2 (5 bases). In germline, CDR1 is SGHDT, CDR2 YYEEEE. V was pared by 0 bases and J by 0 bases, with 13 bases between. The CDR3 covers 17 residues. CDR3 nucleotides: TGTGCCAGCAGCTTGGTTAAGGGAGACCTAGCCAAAAACATTCAGTACTTC. Translation: CASSLVKGDLAKNIQYF.

This clonotype was seen repeatedly, ten times or more. The V call is TRBV12-3 or TRBV12-4, the J call TRBJ1-2; D not certain. The CDR3 sequence is 13 residues long. Trimming shortened V by 7 bases and J by 8 bases, and 17 bases separated the two germline ends. The CDR3 protein is CASTLHQSSGYTF. The CDR3 DNA follows: TGTGCCAGCACCTTACACCAATCGAGCGGCTACACCTTC.

This clonotype was detected only a few times. This rearrangement joins TRBV25-1 to TRBJ1-1, with D uncertain. Trimming removed 4 bases at V and 2 bases at J, with 11 bases between. Germline V CDR1 and CDR2: MGHDK, SYGVNS. This CDR3 has 14 residues. The DNA of the CDR3 is TGTGCCAGCAGTGGATGGACGGAAAACACTGAAGCTTTCTTT. The encoded protein is CASSGWTENTEAFF.

Comments on this clonotype: A read error may be the cause here, since a much bigger clone is one base away. The chain joins TRBV12-3 or TRBV12-4 to TRBJ2-7; 8 bases align to TRBD1. The CDR3 is made up of 14 amino acids. Trimming removed 2 bases from V and 7 bases from J; junction bases left unmatched: 7. The CDR3: CASSLRQGAREQYF. CDR3 nucleotide sequence: TGTGCCAGCAGTTTAAGGCAGGGGGCGAGGGAGCAGTACTTC.

This clonotype was found many times. The chain has TRBV10-3 and TRBJ1-1, with D possibly TRBD1 on 5 matching bases. CDR3 length: 15 residues. CDR1 ENHRY and CDR2 SYGVKD come from the germline V gene. Deletions cut 4 bases from V and 1 base from J, with 13 bases between. The CDR3 spells CAISGADTENTEAFF. Written as DNA, the CDR3 is TGTGCCATCAGTGGGGCGGACACGGAGAACACTGAAGCTTTCTTT.

In its sample, this clonotype was seen many times. The rearrangement uses TRBV7-9 and TRBJ2-3; 12 positions agree with TRBD2. The trim removed 5 bases at V and 2 bases at J, leaving 8 bases unmatched. The germline V gene encodes CDR1 SEHNR and CDR2 FQNEAQ (reference sequence). This CDR3 spans 17 amino acids. The CDR3 DNA reads as TGTGCCAGCAGCCCACGACTAGCGGGGGAGGTCACAGATACGCAGTATTTT. Translation gives CASSPRLAGEVTDTQYF.

This clonotype was picked up many times. V is TRBV5-8 and J is TRBJ2-7; perhaps TRBD2 as D (7 bases). The CDR3 length is 14 residues. CDR1 SGHTS and CDR2 YDEGEE come from the germline V gene. Trimming took off 4 bases at V and 2 bases at J, with 13 bases between the two ends. Written as DNA, the CDR3 is TGTGCCAGCAGCCAAGGGGGGGCGACCTACGAGCAGTACTTC. Translation gives CASSQGGATYEQYF. The full variable domain, its missing parts supplied by reference TRBV5-8 and TRBJ2-7, is EAGVTQSPTHLIKTRGQQATLRCSPISGHTSVYWYQQALGLGLQFLLWYDEGEERNRGNFPPRFSGRQFPNYSSELNVNALELEDSALYLCASSQGGATYEQYFGPGTRLTVT.

This clonotype was observed a few times. The CDR3 sequence: CSAVGTSEETQYF. Written as DNA, the CDR3 is TGCAGTGCCGTCGGGACTAGCGAAGAGACCCAGTACTTC. The chain is built from TRBV20-1 and TRBJ2-5, with 10 bases matching TRBD2. This CDR3 has 13 residues. The V gene end was trimmed by 6 bases and the J gene end by 3 bases; junction bases not matched to a gene: 4. The V gene's germline CDR1 is DFQATT and CDR2 SNEGSKA (reference sequence).

The chain couples TRBV7-2 to TRBJ1-3; unclear D gene. The CDR3 is 15 residues long. Trimming took off 5 bases at V and 3 bases at J, with 14 bases between the two ends. Germline assignment: CDR1 SGHTA and CDR2 FQGNSA. Here the CDR3 reads CASSPGAFLGNTIYF. CDR3 nucleotides: TGTGCCAGCAGCCCAGGCGCCTTTCTTGGAAACACCATATATTTT.

The chain links TRBV5-5 to TRBJ2-3; TRBD1 is a possible D gene (5 bases). Germline V lookup: CDR1 SGHKS, CDR2 YYEKEE (reference sequence). Trimming took 2 bases from V and 2 from J, leaving 12 bases between them. The length of the CDR3 is 15 residues. The chain's CDR3 is CASSLGAGHTDTQYF. The CDR3 bases are TGTGCCAGCAGCTTAGGGGCCGGGCACACAGATACGCAGTATTTT.

This clonotype showed up many times. The CDR3 region is CAWTSSYEQYF. CDR3 in DNA: TGTGCCTGGACGTCGTCCTACGAGCAGTACTTC. This chain uses TRBV30 with TRBJ2-7; D gene unclear. V lost 4 bases and J lost 1, with 5 bases in between. This CDR3 is built from 11 residues. Germline lookup yields CDR1 GTSNPN and CDR2 SVGIG (reference sequence).

The rearrangement uses TRBV10-3 and TRBJ2-3, with 7 bases lining up with TRBD1. The germline gives CDR1 ENHRY, CDR2 SYGVKD. Trimming took 8 bases from V and 0 from J; bases not matched to a gene: 8. The CDR3 is 15 amino acids. CDR3 loop: CAIARGQPSTDTQYF. CDR3 DNA: TGTGCCATCGCTCGGGGACAGCCGAGCACAGATACGCAGTATTTT.

This clonotype has ten or more counts. The chain links TRBV5-4 to TRBJ2-7; 10 bases are shared with TRBD2. The CDR3 spans 15 residues. Germline loops: CDR1 SGHNT, CDR2 YYREEE (reference sequence). J lost 4 bases, V lost 0 bases, and 4 bases had no gene match. CDR3 region: CASSLGTSGEYEQYF. CDR3 DNA: TGTGCCAGCAGCTTGGGTACTAGCGGGGAGTACGAGCAGTACTTC. Full variable domain (outside the CDR3, taken from reference TRBV5-4 and TRBJ2-7): ETGVTQSPTHLIKTRGQQVTLRCSSQSGHNTVSWYQQALGQGPQFIFQYYREEENGRGNFPPRFSGLQFPNYSSELNVNALELDDSALYLCASSLGTSGEYEQYFGPGTRLTVT.

This clonotype was recorded a few times. The rearrangement uses TRBV20-1 and TRBJ2-5, with TRBD2 identical over 8 bases. Trimming at V came to 7 bases and at J to 6 bases, leaving 22 bases not matched to a gene. Germline CDR1 is DFQATT and CDR2 is SNEGSKA (reference sequence). The CDR3 runs to 17 residues. In nucleotides, the CDR3 is TGCAGTGTCAAAGCGGGAGAAGGAAGTTATAGGATGCAGACCCAGTACTTC. The encoded protein is CSVKAGEGSYRMQTQYF.

In this sample, this clonotype turned up a few times. A much more abundant neighbour one base away suggests this may be a read error. This chain uses TRBV12-3 or TRBV12-4 with TRBJ1-1; D is unresolved. Trimming took 6 bases from V and 3 from J, leaving 5 bases between them. CDR3 length equals 11 residues. The CDR3 DNA is TGTGCCAGCAGCTGGGACACTGAAGCTTTCTTT. It translates to CASSWDTEAFF.

This clonotype has a count of ten or more. CDR3: CSARDRGLVLSYEQYF. In DNA form, the CDR3 reads TGCAGTGCTAGAGACAGGGGGCTAGTTCTCTCCTACGAGCAGTACTTC. The gene calls are TRBV20-1 and TRBJ2-7; 8 bases align to TRBD1. The V gene's germline CDR1 is DFQATT and CDR2 SNEGSKA (reference sequence). The CDR3 is made up of 16 amino acids. Trimming removed 0 bases from V and 0 bases from J; junction bases left unmatched: 7.

This clonotype has at least ten counts. V and J are TRBV24-1 and TRBJ2-3; TRBD1 agrees at 7 bases. After removal of 7 bases from V and 3 bases from J, the junction contained 9 bases not matched to a gene. The CDR3 is 15 residues long. From germline, CDR1 is KGHDR and CDR2 SFDVKD. The CDR3 is CATSAYRGRTDTQYF. In DNA, the CDR3 is TGTGCCACCAGCGCATACAGGGGCAGGACAGATACGCAGTATTTT.

This clonotype was counted between two and nine times. V and J are TRBV7-2 and TRBJ2-3; D is perhaps TRBD2 (6 bases). Trimming took 8 bases from V and 10 from J, leaving 16 bases between them. The CDR3 spans 12 residues. The V gene's germline CDR1 is SGHTA and CDR2 FQGNSA. The CDR3 loop is CASPSAGGAQYF. DNA of the CDR3: TGTGCCAGCCCCTCAGCCGGGGGTGCGCAGTATTTT. The variable domain in full, with the rest retrieved from reference TRBV7-2 and TRBJ2-3, is GAGVSQSPSNKVTEKGKDVELRCDPISGHTALYWYRQSLGQGLEFLIYFQGNSAPDKSGLPSDRFSAERTGGSVSTLTIQRTQQEDSAVYLCASPSAGGAQYFGPGTRLTVL.

In its sample, this clonotype was seen a few times. The rearrangement joins TRBV14 to TRBJ2-3; D is ambiguous. The V gene's germline CDR1 is SGHDN and CDR2 FVKESK. This CDR3 comprises 13 residues. Trimming shortened V by 2 bases and J by 4 bases, and 7 bases separated the two germline ends. The CDR3 region is CASSQWLADTQYF. The DNA of the CDR3 is TGTGCCAGCAGCCAATGGTTGGCAGATACGCAGTATTTT.

This clonotype was counted many times. This sequence joins TRBV5-1 and TRBJ1-1; possible D gene TRBD1, 6 bases. CDR3 length equals 15 residues. Germline assignment: CDR1 SGHRS and CDR2 YFSETQ. V shed 5 bases and J shed 4 bases, with 18 bases lying between them. In DNA form, the CDR3 reads TGCGCCAGCAGGTCAGGGCCAGGGGCTTCCACTGAAGCTTTCTTT. Translating it yields CASRSGPGASTEAFF.

In its sample, this clonotype was seen many times. J is TRBJ2-5 and V is TRBV6-2 or TRBV6-3, with D perhaps TRBD2 (6 bases). V was shortened by 8 bases and J by 5 bases, with 6 bases between the two germline ends. Germline CDR1 and CDR2: MNHEY and SVGEGT. The CDR3 is made up of 10 amino acids. The CDR3 DNA sequence: TGTGCCAGCGGGAGGGAGACCCAGTACTTC. It codes for CASGRETQYF.

V is TRBV6-2 or TRBV6-3 and J is TRBJ2-3, with D tentatively TRBD2 (5 bases). The CDR3 contains 15 residues. Trimming left V 6 bases short and J 2 bases short, with 15 bases between. CDR1 and CDR2 from the germline V gene are MNHEY and SVGEGT. The CDR3 DNA is TGTGCCAGCAGCCTACTAAGAGGGCCCACAGATACGCAGTATTTT. The encoded protein is CASSLLRGPTDTQYF.

Notes on this clonotype: A much larger clonotype is one base distant, so this may be a read error. This rearrangement joins TRBV9 to TRBJ1-1; no definite D call. The CDR3 is 15 amino acids. The ends were cut back, 1 base at V and 6 bases at J, with 16 bases in the middle. Per the germline V gene, CDR1 is SGDLS and CDR2 is YYNGEE. CDR3 sequence (DNA): TGTGCCAGCAGCGTAATCCCCACAGAGGGTTCTGAAGCTTTCTTT. It translates to CASSVIPTEGSEAFF. Looking up the rest from reference TRBV9 and TRBJ1-1 gives the full variable domain: DSGVTQTPKHLITATGQRVTLRCSPRSGDLSVYWYQQSLDQGLQFLIQYYNGEERAKGNILERFSAQQFPDLHSELNLSSLELGDSALYFCASSVIPTEGSEAFFGQGTRLTVV.

The gene calls are TRBV6-2 or TRBV6-3 and TRBJ2-7, with TRBD1 identical over 8 bases. V lost 5 bases, J lost 5 bases, and 8 bases stayed unmatched. Germline V CDR1 and CDR2: MNHEY, SVGEGT. The CDR3 is 14 amino acids. CDR3 sequence (DNA): TGTGCCAGCAGTCATCAGGGGGCTCGGGACGAGCAGTACTTC. It encodes CASSHQGARDEQYF.

The rearrangement links TRBV4-2 to TRBJ1-5, with D unresolved. Looked up from germline, CDR1 is LGHNA and CDR2 is YNFKEQ. Trimming shortened V by 0 bases and J by 11 bases, and 17 bases separated the two germline ends. The CDR3 sequence is 15 residues long. In nucleotides, the CDR3 is TGTGCCAGCAGCCAAGACAGGAAGCAGGTGTTGTCCCAGCATTTT. As protein: CASSQDRKQVLSQHF.